This TCR beta chain stems from a study of blood T cell repertoires in COVID-19. This CDR3 is 15 amino acids long. The V segment lost 4 bases and the J segment 3 bases; nucleotides outside the gene matches: 8. From germline, CDR1 is SGHRS and CDR2 YFSETQ. TCRdb keeps only in-frame clones here, not all; method: immunoSEQ multiplex PCR. The sample has over 250,000 clones, 88% seen once; the top ten hold 0.99%. The clonotype originates from a woman in her 40s who had recovered from COVID-19. Sequenced input: peripheral blood. The chain has TRBV5-1 and TRBJ1-1, with 8 bases fitting TRBD1. The CDR3 loop reads CASSRTRGRDTEAFF. The CDR3 coding sequence is TGCGCCAGCAGCCGAACCAGGGGGCGGGACACTGAAGCTTTCTTT.